Reported below is one T cell receptor (beta chain). These data are taken from a study of blood T cell repertoires in COVID-19. Overall study context: Samples came from the United States, Italy and Spain, spanning acute and convalescent COVID-19. PBMCs, B-cell-depleted T cells, or T cells were the source of the cDNA or gDNA that made up the material.

In Seattle, patients joined the study during active infection and were tracked longitudinally. From germline, CDR1 is MDHEN and CDR2 SYDVKM. The CDR3 is 15 residues long. With 3 bases clipped from V and 0 bases from J, the junction kept 1 base outside the gene matches. Methods used by the authors: Estimates of nucleated cell counts were drawn from the amplification of reference gene primers. Sequencing used immunoSEQ multiplex PCR; TCRdb keeps in-frame clones, though not all of them. Clone size and the V and J calls come from that table; the DNA yielded D and trimming. Seen here are some 270,000 clones, approximately 85% observed once, and the top ten hold 0.7% to 0.9%.

The V and J genes are TRBV28 and TRBJ2-1; 8 nucleotides align to TRBD2. The material sequenced was peripheral blood. The sequence came from a human donor with COVID-19, enrolled during active disease. The donor label of this sample is uncertain. CDR3 amino acids: CASSFLAGSYNEQFF. As DNA, the CDR3 is TGTGCCAGCAGTTTTCTAGCGGGCTCCTACAATGAGCAGTTCTTC.